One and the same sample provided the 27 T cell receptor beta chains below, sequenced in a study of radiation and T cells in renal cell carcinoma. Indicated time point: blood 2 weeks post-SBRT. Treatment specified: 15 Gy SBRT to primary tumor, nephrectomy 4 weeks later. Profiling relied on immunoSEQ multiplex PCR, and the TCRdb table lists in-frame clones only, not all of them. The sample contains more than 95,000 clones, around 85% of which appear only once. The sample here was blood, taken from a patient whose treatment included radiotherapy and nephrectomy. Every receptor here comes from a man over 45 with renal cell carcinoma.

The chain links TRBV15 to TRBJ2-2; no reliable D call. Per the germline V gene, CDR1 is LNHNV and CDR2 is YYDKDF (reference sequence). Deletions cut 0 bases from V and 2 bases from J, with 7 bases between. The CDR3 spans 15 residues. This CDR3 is CATSRDLKNTGELFF. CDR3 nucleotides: TGTGCCACCAGCAGAGATCTGAAAAACACCGGGGAGCTGTTTTTT.

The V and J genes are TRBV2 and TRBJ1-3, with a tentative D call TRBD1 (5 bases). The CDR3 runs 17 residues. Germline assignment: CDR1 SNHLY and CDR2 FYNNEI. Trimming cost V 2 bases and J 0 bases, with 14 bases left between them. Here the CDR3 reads CASSEKPGPSSGNTIYF. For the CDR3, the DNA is TGTGCCAGCAGTGAAAAGCCGGGACCAAGCTCTGGAAACACCATATATTTT.

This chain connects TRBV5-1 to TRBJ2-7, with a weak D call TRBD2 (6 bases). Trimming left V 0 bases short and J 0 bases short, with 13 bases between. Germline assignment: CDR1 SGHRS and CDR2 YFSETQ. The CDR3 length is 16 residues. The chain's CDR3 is CASSLESGRFSYEQYF. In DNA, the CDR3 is TGCGCCAGCAGCTTGGAGTCGGGGAGGTTCTCCTACGAGCAGTACTTC.

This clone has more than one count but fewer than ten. CDR3 protein: CASSQDSQSRELFF. The CDR3 nucleotides read TGCGCCAGCAGCCAAGATTCGCAGTCAAGGGAGCTGTTTTTT. The chain uses TRBV4-1 and TRBJ2-2; D gene unclear. Deletions cut 0 bases from V and 9 bases from J, with 11 bases between. The CDR3 is made up of 14 amino acids. Germline V lookup: CDR1 MGHRA, CDR2 YSYEKL.

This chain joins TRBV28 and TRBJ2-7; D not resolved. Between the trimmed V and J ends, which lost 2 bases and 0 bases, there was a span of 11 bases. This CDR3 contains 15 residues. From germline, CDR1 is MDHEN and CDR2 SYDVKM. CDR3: CASSLMAVSSYEQYF. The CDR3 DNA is TGTGCCAGCAGTTTAATGGCGGTTAGCTCCTACGAGCAGTACTTC.

CDR3 DNA sequence: TGTGCCAGCAGCGCCTTTTATGGCTACACCTTC. Translation gives CASSAFYGYTF. The chain recombines TRBV2 with TRBJ1-2; D unclear. The CDR3 is 11 amino acids. CDR1 and CDR2 from the germline V gene are SNHLY and FYNNEI. V gave up 6 bases and J gave up 5 bases, with 7 bases separating them.

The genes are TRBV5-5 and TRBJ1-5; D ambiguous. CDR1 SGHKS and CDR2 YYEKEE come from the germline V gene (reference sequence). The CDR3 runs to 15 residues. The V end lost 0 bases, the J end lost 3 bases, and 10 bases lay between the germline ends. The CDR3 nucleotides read TGTGCCAGCAGCTTGGCTGGACGGTTCAATCAGCCCCAGCATTTT. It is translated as CASSLAGRFNQPQHF. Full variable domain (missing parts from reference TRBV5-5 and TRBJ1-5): DAGVTQSPTHLIKTRGQQVTLRCSPISGHKSVSWYQQVLGQGPQFIFQYYEKEERGRGNFPDRFSARQFPNYSSELNVNALLLGDSALYLCASSLAGRFNQPQHFGDGTRLSIL.

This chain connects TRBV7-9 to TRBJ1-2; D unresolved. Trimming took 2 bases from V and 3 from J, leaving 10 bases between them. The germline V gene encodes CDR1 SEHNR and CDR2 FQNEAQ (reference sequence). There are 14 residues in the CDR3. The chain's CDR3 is CASSLRGGDYGYTF. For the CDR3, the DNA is TGTGCCAGCAGCTTACGGGGTGGGGACTATGGCTACACCTTC.

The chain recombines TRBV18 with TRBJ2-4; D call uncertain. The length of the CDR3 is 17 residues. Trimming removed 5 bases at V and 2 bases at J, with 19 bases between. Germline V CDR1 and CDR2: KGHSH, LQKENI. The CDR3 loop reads CASSSTTGPVPKNIQYF. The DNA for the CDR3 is TGTGCCAGCTCATCCACCACCGGCCCCGTACCCAAAAACATTCAGTACTTC.

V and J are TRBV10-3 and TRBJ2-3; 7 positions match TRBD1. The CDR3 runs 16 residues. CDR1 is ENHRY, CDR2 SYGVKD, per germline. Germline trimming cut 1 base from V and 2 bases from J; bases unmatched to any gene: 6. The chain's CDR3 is CAISEFGTENTDTQYF. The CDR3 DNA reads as TGTGCCATCAGTGAGTTTGGGACAGAAAACACAGATACGCAGTATTTT.

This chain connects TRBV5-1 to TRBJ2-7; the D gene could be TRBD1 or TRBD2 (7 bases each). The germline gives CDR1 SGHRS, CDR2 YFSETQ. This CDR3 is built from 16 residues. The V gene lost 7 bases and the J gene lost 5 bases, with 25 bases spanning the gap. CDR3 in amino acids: CASWDLVGGGIDEQYF. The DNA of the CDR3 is TGCGCCAGCTGGGATCTGGTGGGAGGGGGCATCGACGAGCAGTACTTC.

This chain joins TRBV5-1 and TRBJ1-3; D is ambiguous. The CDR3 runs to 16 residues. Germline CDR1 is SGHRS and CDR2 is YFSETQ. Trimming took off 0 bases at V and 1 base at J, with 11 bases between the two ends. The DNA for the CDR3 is TGCGCCAGCAGCTTGGAGGTTGGCCTATCTGGAAACACCATATATTTT. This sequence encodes CASSLEVGLSGNTIYF.

This CDR3 reads CASSAETRTQYF. The CDR3 coding sequence is TGTGCCAGCAGTGCTGAGACCCGGACCCAGTACTTC. The chain has TRBV2 and TRBJ2-5; unclear D gene. This CDR3 is 12 amino acids long. Germline CDR1 and CDR2: SNHLY and FYNNEI. V was cut by 4 bases and J by 7 bases, with 10 bases left in between.

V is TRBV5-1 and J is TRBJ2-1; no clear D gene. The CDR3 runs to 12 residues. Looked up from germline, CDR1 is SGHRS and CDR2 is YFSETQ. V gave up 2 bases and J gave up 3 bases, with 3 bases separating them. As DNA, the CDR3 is TGCGCCAGCAGCTTCAACTACAATGAGCAGTTCTTC. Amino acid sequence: CASSFNYNEQFF.

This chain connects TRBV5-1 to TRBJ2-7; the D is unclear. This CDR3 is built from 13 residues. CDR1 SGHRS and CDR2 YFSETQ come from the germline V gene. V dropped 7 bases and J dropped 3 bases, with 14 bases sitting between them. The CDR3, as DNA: TGCGCCAGCGCCGAGGTTGGCGGCTACGAGCAGTACTTC. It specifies CASAEVGGYEQYF.

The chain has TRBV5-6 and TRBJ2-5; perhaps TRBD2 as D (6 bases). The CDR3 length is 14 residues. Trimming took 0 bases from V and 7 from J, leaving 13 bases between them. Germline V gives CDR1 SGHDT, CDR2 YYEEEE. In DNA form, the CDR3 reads TGTGCCAGCAGCTTGGCCCGTCAGGGAGGGACCCAGTACTTC. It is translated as CASSLARQGGTQYF.

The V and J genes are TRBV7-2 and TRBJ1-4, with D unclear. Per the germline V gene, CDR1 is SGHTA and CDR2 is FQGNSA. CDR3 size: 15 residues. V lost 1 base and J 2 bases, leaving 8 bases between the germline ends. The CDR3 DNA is TGTGCCAGCAGCTTAGGCCTCGCTACTAATGAAAAACTGTTTTTT. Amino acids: CASSLGLATNEKLFF.

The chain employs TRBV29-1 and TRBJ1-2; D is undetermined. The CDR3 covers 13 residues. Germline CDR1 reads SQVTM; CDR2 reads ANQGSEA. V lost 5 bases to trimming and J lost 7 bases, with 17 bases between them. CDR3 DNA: TGCAGCGTTCGGGTCCAGGAAGAGGGTGGCTACACCTTC. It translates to CSVRVQEEGGYTF. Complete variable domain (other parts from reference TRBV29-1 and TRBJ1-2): SAVISQKPSRDICQRGTSLTIQCQVDSQVTMMFWYRQQPGQSLTLIATANQGSEATYESGFVIDKFPISRPNLTFSTLTVSNMSPEDSSIYLCSVRVQEEGGYTFGSGTRLTVV.

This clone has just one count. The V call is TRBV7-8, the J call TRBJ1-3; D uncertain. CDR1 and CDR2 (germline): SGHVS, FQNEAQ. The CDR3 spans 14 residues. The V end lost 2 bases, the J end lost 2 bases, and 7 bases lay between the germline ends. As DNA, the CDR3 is TGTGCCAGCAGCTTACGGGTGGCTGGAAACACCATATATTTT. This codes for CASSLRVAGNTIYF. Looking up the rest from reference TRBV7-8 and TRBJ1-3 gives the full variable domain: GAGVSQSPRYKVAKRGQDVALRCDPISGHVSLFWYQQALGQGPEFLTYFQNEAQLDKSGLPSDRFFAERPEGSVSTLKIQRTQQEDSAVYLCASSLRVAGNTIYFGEGSWLTVV.

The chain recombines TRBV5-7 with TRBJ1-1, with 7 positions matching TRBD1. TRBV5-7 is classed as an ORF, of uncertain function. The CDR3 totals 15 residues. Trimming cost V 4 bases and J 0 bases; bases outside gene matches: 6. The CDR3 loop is CASSPWDRMNTEAFF. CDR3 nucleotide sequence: TGTGCCAGCAGCCCCTGGGACAGAATGAACACTGAAGCTTTCTTT.

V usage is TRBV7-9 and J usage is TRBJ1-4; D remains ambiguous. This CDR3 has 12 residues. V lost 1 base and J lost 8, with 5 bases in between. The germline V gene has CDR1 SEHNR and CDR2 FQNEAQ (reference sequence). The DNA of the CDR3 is TGTGCCAGCAGCTTAGTGCGAGAAAAACTGTTTTTT. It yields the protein CASSLVREKLFF.

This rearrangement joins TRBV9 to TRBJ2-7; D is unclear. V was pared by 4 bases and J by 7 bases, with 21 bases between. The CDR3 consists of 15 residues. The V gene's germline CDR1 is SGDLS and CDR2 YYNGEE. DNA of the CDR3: TGTGCCAGCAGCTCTTCGTCCCGCTGGGCTGAGGAGCAGTACTTC. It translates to CASSSSSRWAEEQYF. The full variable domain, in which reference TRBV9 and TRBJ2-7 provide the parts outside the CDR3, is DSGVTQTPKHLITATGQRVTLRCSPRSGDLSVYWYQQSLDQGLQFLIQYYNGEERAKGNILERFSAQQFPDLHSELNLSSLELGDSALYFCASSSSSRWAEEQYFGPGTRLTVT.

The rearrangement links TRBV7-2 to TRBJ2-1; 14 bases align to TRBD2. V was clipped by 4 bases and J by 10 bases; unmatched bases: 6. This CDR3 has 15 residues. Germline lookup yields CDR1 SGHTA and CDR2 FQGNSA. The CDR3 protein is CASSWTSGGSGEQFF. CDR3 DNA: TGTGCCAGCAGCTGGACTAGCGGGGGGTCGGGGGAGCAGTTCTTC.

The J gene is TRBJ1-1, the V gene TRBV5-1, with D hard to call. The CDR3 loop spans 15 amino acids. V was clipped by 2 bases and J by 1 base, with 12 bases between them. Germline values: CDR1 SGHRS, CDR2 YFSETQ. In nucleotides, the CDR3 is TGCGCCAGCAGCTTTCAAGCAATCGGGAACACTGAAGCTTTCTTT. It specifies CASSFQAIGNTEAFF.

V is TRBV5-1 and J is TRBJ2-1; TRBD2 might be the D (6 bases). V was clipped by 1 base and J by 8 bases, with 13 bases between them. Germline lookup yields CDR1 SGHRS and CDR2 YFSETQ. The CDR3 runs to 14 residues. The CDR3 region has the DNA TGCGCCAGCAGCTTGATGGGGGGAGTGGATGAGCAGTTCTTC. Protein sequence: CASSLMGGVDEQFF.

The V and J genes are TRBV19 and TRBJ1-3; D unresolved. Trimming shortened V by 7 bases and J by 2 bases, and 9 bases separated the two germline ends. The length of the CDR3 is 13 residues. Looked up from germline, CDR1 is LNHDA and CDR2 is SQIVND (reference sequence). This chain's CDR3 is CASNSVAGNTIYF. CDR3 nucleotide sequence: TGTGCCAGTAATTCAGTCGCTGGAAACACCATATATTTT.

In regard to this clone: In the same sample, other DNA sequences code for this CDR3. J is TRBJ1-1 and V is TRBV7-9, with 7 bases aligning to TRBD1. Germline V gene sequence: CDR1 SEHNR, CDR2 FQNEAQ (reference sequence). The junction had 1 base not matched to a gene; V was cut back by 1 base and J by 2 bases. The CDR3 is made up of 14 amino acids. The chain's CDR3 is CASSLGQGNTEAFF. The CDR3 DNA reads TGTGCCAGCAGCTTAGGACAGGGAAACACTGAAGCTTTCTTT.